The clone carrying this T cell receptor beta chain came up once. Its antigen remains unidentified. The data derive from a study of Graves' ophthalmopathy and Graves' hyperthyroidism. Study-level findings and limits: Blood was where most expanded thyroid clonotypes above 0.001 frequency also turned up.

The study amplified TCR beta CDR3 regions using RNA transcripts. HTBI-primed RT-PCR formed the first round, and a multiplex PCR formed the second. TCRdb re-called the multiplex PCR reads with MiXCR, one entry per CDR3 protein. This sample yields over 40,000 distinct CDR3 sequences, of which about 50% are seen a single time; approximately 23% belongs to the top ten. No donor had other autoimmune disease, uncontrolled infection, pregnancy or lactation. Diagnosis was based on clinical symptoms, serum thyroxine, TRAb, thyroid ultrasound and orbital computed tomography. The CDR3 loop spans 14 amino acids. J lost 4 bases, V lost 4 bases, and 5 bases had no gene match. Germline values: CDR1 SGDLS, CDR2 YYNGEE.

The specimen sequenced was peripheral blood. The clonotype originates from an adult man with Graves' ophthalmopathy. The V call is TRBV9, the J call TRBJ1-2; 9 bases line up with TRBD1. CDR3 in amino acids: CASSTGQGFYGYTF. Written as DNA, the CDR3 is TGTGCCAGCAGCACGGGACAGGGTTTCTATGGCTACACCTTC.